The clone carrying this TCR beta chain was picked up a small number of times. Time point described: sample taken at primary tumor resection. The entry originates in a study of spatial heterogeneity in lung cancer. CDR3 length equals 17 residues. The germline gives CDR1 SGHTA, CDR2 FQGTGA. The J segment lost 2 bases and the V segment lost 5 bases, leaving 12 bases of the junction unmatched. TCRdb itself ran the 5' RACE reads through MiXCR, one entry per CDR3 protein. The repertoire holds tens of thousands of distinct CDR3 sequences, around 12% seen once, with about two fifths in the top ten. This material consisted of PBMCs, taken at surgery. This chain connects TRBV7-3 to TRBJ2-1; 7 bases agree with TRBD2. This sequence was found in a male donor with early-stage non-small cell lung cancer. CDR3 residues: CASSLAPGGGTYNEQFF. CDR3 nucleotide sequence: TGTGCCAGCAGCCTCGCCCCCGGCGGGGGAACCTACAATGAGCAGTTCTTC.